The 10 T cell receptor beta chains presented below share a single source sample, sequenced in a study of T-cell reconstitution after alpha-beta-depleted transplantation in children. Library preparation (for TCRbeta) was performed with unique molecular identifiers. MiXCR, applied by TCRdb to the PCR reads, yields one record per CDR3 protein. Of around 800,000 distinct CDR3 sequences listed, 15% to 20% are singletons. The sample here was PBMCs, mostly from graft donor cells, taken 360 days after TCRalphabeta/CD19-depleted stem cell transplant. All receptors come from a male patient aged 5 to 17 who had a stem cell transplant for acute lymphoblastic leukemia, so the T cells may come from the graft donor.

In its sample, this clonotype was seen a few times. The gene calls are TRBV12-3 or TRBV12-4 and TRBJ2-1; D gene ambiguous. Trimming left V 8 bases short and J 1 base short, with 21 bases between. CDR3 length: 17 amino acids. The CDR3 region is CASPSRFPRGSYNEQFF. The CDR3 bases are TGTGCCAGCCCCTCTCGGTTTCCTCGCGGTTCCTACAATGAGCAGTTCTTC.

The chain links TRBV9 to TRBJ2-3, with D uncertain. This CDR3 contains 12 residues. Germline assignment: CDR1 SGDLS and CDR2 YYNGEE. V was shortened by 4 bases and J by 8 bases, with 11 bases between the two germline ends. The CDR3 is CASSLLPPTQYF. CDR3 nucleotide sequence: TGTGCCAGCAGCCTACTACCCCCTACGCAGTATTTT.

There are a few counts of this clonotype. The genes are TRBV20-1 and TRBJ2-2, with no clear D. Trimming cost V 0 bases and J 3 bases, with 5 bases left between them. CDR1 is DFQATT, CDR2 SNEGSKA, per germline (reference sequence). The CDR3 sequence is 13 residues long. The DNA for the CDR3 is TGCAGTGCTAGAGAGCGGTACACCGGGGAGCTGTTTTTT. Amino acids: CSARERYTGELFF.

The rearrangement links TRBV19 to TRBJ2-1; D call uncertain. CDR3 length equals 11 residues. Germline assignment: CDR1 LNHDA and CDR2 SQIVND (reference sequence). The V and J ends lost 7 bases and 5 bases respectively, with 6 bases between them. The CDR3 DNA reads TGTGCCAGTACGTGGGACAATGAGCAGTTCTTC. This encodes CASTWDNEQFF.

The J gene is TRBJ2-7, the V gene TRBV13; 7 bases agree with TRBD2. Trimming at V came to 4 bases and at J to 5 bases, leaving 14 bases not matched to a gene. Germline CDR1 and CDR2: PRHDT and FYEKMQ (reference sequence). This CDR3 comprises 16 residues. CDR3 sequence reads: CASSWYGQREEHEQYF. CDR3 sequence (DNA): TGTGCCAGCAGCTGGTACGGGCAGCGGGAAGAGCACGAGCAGTACTTC.

This clonotype has more than one count but fewer than ten. The chain carries TRBV5-1 and TRBJ2-1; D is unclear. The CDR3 sequence is 16 residues long. The germline V and J ends were trimmed by 2 bases and 0 bases, with 12 bases remaining between them. CDR1 is SGHRS and CDR2 is YFSETQ in the germline V gene. CDR3 in DNA: TGCGCCAGCAGCTTCCGACCCGTGGCCTCCTACAATGAGCAGTTCTTC. Translated: CASSFRPVASYNEQFF. Filled out from reference TRBV5-1 and TRBJ2-1, the complete variable domain reads KAGVTQTPRYLIKTRGQQVTLSCSPISGHRSVSWYQQTPGQGLQFLFEYFSETQRNKGNFPGRFSGRQFSNSRSEMNVSTLELGDSALYLCASSFRPVASYNEQFFGPGTRLTVL.

This chain links TRBV5-4 with TRBJ2-7; 12 bases are a match to TRBD2. Losses at the gene ends were 4 bases for V and 7 bases for J; bases not matched to a gene: 15. The CDR3 totals 17 residues. Germline assignment: CDR1 SGHNT and CDR2 YYREEE (reference sequence). Written as DNA, the CDR3 is TGTGCCAGCAGCCACAATATCCTGGGACTAGCGGGTGAGGAGCAGTACTTC. It is translated as CASSHNILGLAGEEQYF.

This clonotype has only a few counts. The rearrangement uses TRBV10-1 and TRBJ2-3, with TRBD1 identical over 9 bases. V gave up 3 bases and J gave up 2 bases; unmatched junction bases: 3. There are 15 residues in the CDR3. CDR1 is WNHNN, CDR2 SYGVQD, per germline (reference sequence). CDR3 DNA: TGCGCCAGCAGTGACGCACAGGGGGCCACAGATACGCAGTATTTT. Its protein is CASSDAQGATDTQYF.

The rearrangement joins TRBV2 to TRBJ1-1, with TRBD1 identical over 7 bases. Germline trimming cut 10 bases from V and 7 bases from J; bases unmatched to any gene: 12. There are 13 residues in the CDR3. The germline CDR1 and CDR2 sequences are SNHLY and FYNNEI. The CDR3 region has the DNA TGTGCCACCACAGGGGTCGGAGGGGATGAAGCTTTCTTT. It yields the protein CATTGVGGDEAFF.

This clonotype has just a few counts. V is TRBV9 and J is TRBJ2-5, with 7 nucleotides matching TRBD2. With V trimmed by 2 bases and J by 2 bases, 15 bases remained unmatched. The CDR3 consists of 18 residues. CDR1 and CDR2 (germline): SGDLS, YYNGEE. CDR3 nucleotide sequence: TGTGCCAGCAGCGTCGGCGGGAGTCTCCCCCTATTTCAAGAGACCCAGTACTTC. Its translation is CASSVGGSLPLFQETQYF.